The 10 T cell receptor beta chains given below trace back to one sample, sequenced in a study of STAT5B mutations in CD4+ large granular lymphocyte leukemia. Clones were sequenced by immunoSEQ multiplex PCR, and TCRdb holds only the in-frame ones, with some missing. The sample consists of tens of thousands of clones, 65% to 90% of them appearing once. Sequencing was performed on CD4+ T cells from blood buffy coats. The receptors stem from a human donor in good health.

This chain joins TRBV18 and TRBJ2-2; 9 bases map to TRBD2. This CDR3 contains 17 residues. CDR1 is KGHSH, CDR2 LQKENI, per germline. V lost 4 bases, J lost 0 bases, and 6 bases stayed unmatched. The CDR3 nucleotides are TGTGCCAGCTCACTCGCGGGAGGGTTCGCGAACACCGGGGAGCTGTTTTTT. Residues: CASSLAGGFANTGELFF. Filled out from reference TRBV18 and TRBJ2-2, the complete variable domain reads NAGVMQNPRHLVRRRGQEARLRCSPMKGHSHVYWYRQLPEEGLKFMVYLQKENIIDESGMPKERFSAEFPKEGPSILRIQQVVRGDSAAYFCASSLAGGFANTGELFFGEGSRLTVL.

The chain has TRBV6-5 and TRBJ2-1; 10 nucleotides align to TRBD1. In germline, CDR1 is MNHEY, CDR2 SVGAGI. The CDR3 has 14 residues. The junction had 5 bases not matched to a gene; V was cut back by 7 bases and J by 5 bases. The CDR3 sequence is CASKGDRGDNEQFF. The CDR3 DNA is TGTGCCAGCAAAGGGGACAGGGGTGACAATGAGCAGTTCTTC.

This chain uses TRBV6-1 with TRBJ1-1; no definite D call. The CDR3 contains 13 residues. Between the trimmed V and J ends, which lost 8 bases and 0 bases, there was a span of 10 bases. Germline CDR1 and CDR2: MNHNS and SASEGT. In nucleotides, the CDR3 is TGTGCCAGCGCCGCCAGGCTGAACACTGAAGCTTTCTTT. Encoded protein: CASAARLNTEAFF.

The V gene is TRBV5-8, the J gene TRBJ2-5, with D unclear. Germline CDR1 reads SGHTS; CDR2 reads YDEGEE. V lost 2 bases to trimming and J lost 2 bases, with 1 base between them. The CDR3 length is 11 residues. CDR3 sequence reads: CASSFQETQYF. The CDR3, as DNA: TGTGCCAGCAGCTTTCAAGAGACCCAGTACTTC.

V is TRBV25-1 and J is TRBJ2-3; TRBD2 matches at 9 bases. Per the germline V gene, CDR1 is MGHDK and CDR2 is SYGVNS. Trimming at V came to 8 bases and at J to 4 bases, leaving 4 bases not matched to a gene. The CDR3 is made up of 13 amino acids. Here the CDR3 DNA reads TGTGCCAGCTTTGCGGGGGGGGCAGATACGCAGTATTTT. Encoded protein: CASFAGGADTQYF.

There are a few counts of this clone. This chain uses TRBV30 with TRBJ1-1; D not resolved. Germline CDR1 and CDR2: GTSNPN and SVGIG (reference sequence). The V and J ends lost 1 base and 2 bases respectively, with 8 bases between them. The CDR3 consists of 13 residues. In DNA, the CDR3 is TGTGCCTGGAGTGATGGGGTCAACACTGAAGCTTTCTTT. Encoded protein: CAWSDGVNTEAFF.

The rearrangement links TRBV29-1 to TRBJ1-5; D possibly corresponds to TRBD1 (5 bases). CDR1 and CDR2 (germline): SQVTM, ANQGSEA. The V end was cut by 7 bases, the J end by 7 bases, with 23 bases between. CDR3 length: 15 residues. The CDR3 bases are TGCAGCGCCATACCAGGGCCCGAACTTGGGCAGCCCCAGCATTTT. It translates to CSAIPGPELGQPQHF.

V gene TRBV12-5 combines with J gene TRBJ2-1, with unresolved D. V was cut by 5 bases and J by 12 bases, with 8 bases left in between. The CDR3 is made up of 10 amino acids. CDR1 LGHNT and CDR2 FRNRAP come from the germline V gene. CDR3 sequence reads: CASGPHGQFF. As DNA, the CDR3 is TGTGCTAGTGGTCCTCATGGGCAGTTCTTC.

The chain employs TRBV4-2 and TRBJ2-7, with 9 bases that match TRBD1. This CDR3 is built from 15 residues. Germline V gene data show CDR1 as LGHNA and CDR2 as YNFKEQ. V lost 1 base and J lost 6; bases outside the gene matches: 7. CDR3 protein: CASSQGAGTGFEQYF. The CDR3 nucleotides read TGTGCCAGCAGCCAAGGAGCCGGGACAGGGTTCGAGCAGTACTTC.

The chain uses TRBV29-1 and TRBJ2-5; D not certain. The CDR3 has 11 residues. Trimming left V 8 bases short and J 3 bases short, with 10 bases between. Germline CDR1 is SQVTM and CDR2 is ANQGSEA. The CDR3 DNA reads TGCAGCACTTCGTGGGAAGAGACCCAGTACTTC. Translating it yields CSTSWEETQYF.